This T cell receptor (beta chain) was retrieved from a study of molecular identifiers for immune sequencing clone quantification. This clonotype was observed many times. TCRdb redid the calling of the PCR reads with MiXCR, one entry per CDR3 protein. The data contain just over 35,000 distinct CDR3 sequences, about 18% of them singletons. The receptor's source is a human donor in good health. Some libraries in this study had Jurkat cell RNA spiked in. The sequencing input was naive CD8+ T cells from blood, with Jurkat cell RNA spiked in. Subset indicated: FACS-sorted CD8+CD4-CCR7+CD45RA+ naive T cells.

CDR3 amino acids: CASSYFGRSHEQYF. CDR3 coding DNA: TGTGCCAGCAGTTACTTCGGGAGATCGCACGAGCAGTACTTC. V is TRBV6-2 or TRBV6-3 and J is TRBJ2-7, with TRBD2 as a possible D gene (6 bases). CDR1 and CDR2 from the germline V gene are MNHEY and SVGEGT. This CDR3 spans 14 amino acids. The V end was cut by 1 base, the J end by 5 bases, with 12 bases between.